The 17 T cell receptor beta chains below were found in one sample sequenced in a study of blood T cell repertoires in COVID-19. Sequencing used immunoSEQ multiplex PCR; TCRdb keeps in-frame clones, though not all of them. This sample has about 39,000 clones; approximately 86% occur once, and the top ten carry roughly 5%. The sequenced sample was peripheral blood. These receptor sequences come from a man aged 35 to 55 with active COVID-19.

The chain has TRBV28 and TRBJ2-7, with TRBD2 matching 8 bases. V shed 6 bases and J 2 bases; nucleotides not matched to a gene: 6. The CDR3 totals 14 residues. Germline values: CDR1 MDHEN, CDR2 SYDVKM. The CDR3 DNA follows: TGTGCCAGCAGACGAGGGACTAGGCCCTACGAGCAGTACTTC. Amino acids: CASRRGTRPYEQYF.

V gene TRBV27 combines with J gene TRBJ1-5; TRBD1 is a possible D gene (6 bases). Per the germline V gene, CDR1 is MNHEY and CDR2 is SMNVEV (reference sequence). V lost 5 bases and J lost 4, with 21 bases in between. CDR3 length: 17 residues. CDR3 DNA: TGTGCCAGCAGTACGGGCAGGGGTAGGGGGACAAATCAGCCCCAGCATTTT. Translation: CASSTGRGRGTNQPQHF.

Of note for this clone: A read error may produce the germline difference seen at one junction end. Here the CDR3 reads CASSPRGNSEAFF. Here the CDR3 DNA reads TGTGCCAGCAGCCCAAGGGGGAACTCTGAAGCTTTCTTT. The rearrangement links TRBV7-2 to TRBJ1-1; D might be TRBD1 (6 bases). CDR1 is SGHTA, CDR2 FQGNSA, per germline. This CDR3 has 13 residues.

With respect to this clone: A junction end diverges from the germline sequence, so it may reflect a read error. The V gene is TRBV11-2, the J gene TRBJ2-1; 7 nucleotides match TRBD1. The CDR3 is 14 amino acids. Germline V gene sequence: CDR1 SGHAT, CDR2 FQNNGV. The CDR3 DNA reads TGTGCCAGCAGCTTAGATCCCCGGGACAGCCGAGCGGTCTTC. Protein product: CASSLDPRDSRAVF.

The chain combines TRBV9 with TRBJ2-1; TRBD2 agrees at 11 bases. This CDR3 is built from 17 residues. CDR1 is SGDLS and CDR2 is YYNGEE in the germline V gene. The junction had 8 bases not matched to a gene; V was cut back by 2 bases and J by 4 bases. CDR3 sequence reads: CASSVGTSGSPYNEQFF. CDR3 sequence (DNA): TGTGCCAGCAGCGTCGGGACTAGCGGTTCCCCATACAATGAGCAGTTCTTC.

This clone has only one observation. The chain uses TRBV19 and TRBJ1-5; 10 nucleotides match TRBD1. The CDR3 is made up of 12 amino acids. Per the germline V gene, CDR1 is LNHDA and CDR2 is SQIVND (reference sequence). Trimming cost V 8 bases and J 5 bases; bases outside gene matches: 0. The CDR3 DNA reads TGTGCCAGTGGACAGGGGGATCAGCCCCAGCATTTT. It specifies CASGQGDQPQHF.

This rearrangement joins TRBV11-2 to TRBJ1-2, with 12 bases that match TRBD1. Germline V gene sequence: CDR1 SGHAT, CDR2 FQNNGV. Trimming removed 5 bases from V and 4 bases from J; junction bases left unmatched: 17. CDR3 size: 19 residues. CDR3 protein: CASSAHSRDRGLKGYGYTF. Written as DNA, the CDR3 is TGTGCCAGCAGCGCCCATTCCCGGGACAGGGGGCTCAAGGGCTATGGCTACACCTTC.

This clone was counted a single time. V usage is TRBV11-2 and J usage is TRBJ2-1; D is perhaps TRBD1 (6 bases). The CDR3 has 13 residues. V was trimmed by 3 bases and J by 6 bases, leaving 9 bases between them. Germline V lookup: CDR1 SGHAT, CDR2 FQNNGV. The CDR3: CASSFDRPNEQFF. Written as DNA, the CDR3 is TGTGCCAGCAGCTTCGACAGGCCCAATGAGCAGTTCTTC.

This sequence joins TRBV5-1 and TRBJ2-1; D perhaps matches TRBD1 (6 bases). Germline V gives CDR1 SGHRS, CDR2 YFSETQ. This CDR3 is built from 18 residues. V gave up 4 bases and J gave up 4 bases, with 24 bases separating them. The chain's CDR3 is CASSPDSGRGRVYNEQFF. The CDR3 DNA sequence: TGCGCCAGCAGCCCGGACAGTGGGAGAGGAAGGGTTTACAATGAGCAGTTCTTC.

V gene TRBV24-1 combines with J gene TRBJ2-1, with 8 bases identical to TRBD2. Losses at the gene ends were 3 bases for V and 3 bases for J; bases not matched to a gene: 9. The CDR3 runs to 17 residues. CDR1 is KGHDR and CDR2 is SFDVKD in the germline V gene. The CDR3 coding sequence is TGTGCCACCAGTGATCCCTACGGGAGGGGGATCTACAATGAGCAGTTCTTC. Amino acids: CATSDPYGRGIYNEQFF.

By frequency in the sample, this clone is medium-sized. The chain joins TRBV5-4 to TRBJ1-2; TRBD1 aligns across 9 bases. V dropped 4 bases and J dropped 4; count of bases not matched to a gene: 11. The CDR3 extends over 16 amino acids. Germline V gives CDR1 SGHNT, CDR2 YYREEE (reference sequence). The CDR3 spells CASSTPGQGFGYGYTF. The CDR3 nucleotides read TGTGCCAGCAGCACCCCGGGACAGGGATTCGGCTATGGCTACACCTTC.

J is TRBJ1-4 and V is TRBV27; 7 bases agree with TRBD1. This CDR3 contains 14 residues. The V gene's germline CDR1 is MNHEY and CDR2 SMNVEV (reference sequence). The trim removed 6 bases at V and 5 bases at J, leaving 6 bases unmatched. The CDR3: CASSHGQANEKLFF. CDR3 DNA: TGTGCCAGCAGCCACGGACAGGCGAATGAAAAACTGTTTTTT.

CDR3 protein: CASSETAHGPADTQYF. The CDR3 DNA reads as TGTGCCAGCAGTGAAACGGCCCATGGGCCGGCGGATACGCAGTATTTT. The chain uses TRBV6-4 and TRBJ2-3, with D unclear. Germline CDR1 and CDR2: MRHNA and SNTAGT. This CDR3 spans 16 amino acids. With 3 bases removed from V and 6 bases from J, the gap between germline ends came to 19 bases.

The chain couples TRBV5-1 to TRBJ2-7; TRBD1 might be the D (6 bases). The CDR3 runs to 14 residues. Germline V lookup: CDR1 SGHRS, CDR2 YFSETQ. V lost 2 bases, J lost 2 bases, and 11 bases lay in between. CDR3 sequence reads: CASSFQGSAYEQYF. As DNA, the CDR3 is TGCGCCAGCAGCTTCCAGGGGTCCGCCTACGAGCAGTACTTC.

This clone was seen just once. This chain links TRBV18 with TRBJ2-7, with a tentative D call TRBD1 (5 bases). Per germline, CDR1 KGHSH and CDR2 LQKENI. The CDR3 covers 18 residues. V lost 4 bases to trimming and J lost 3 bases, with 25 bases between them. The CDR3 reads CASSRGQLSSKELYEQYF. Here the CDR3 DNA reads TGTGCCAGCTCACGAGGACAACTCTCTTCCAAAGAGCTCTACGAGCAGTACTTC.

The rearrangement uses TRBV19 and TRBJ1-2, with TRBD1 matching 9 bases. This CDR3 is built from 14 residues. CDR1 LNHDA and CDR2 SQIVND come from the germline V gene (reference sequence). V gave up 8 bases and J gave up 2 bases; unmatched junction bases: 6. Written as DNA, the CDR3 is TGTGCCAGTGTCGGGACAGGGAAGAACTATGGCTACACCTTC. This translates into CASVGTGKNYGYTF.

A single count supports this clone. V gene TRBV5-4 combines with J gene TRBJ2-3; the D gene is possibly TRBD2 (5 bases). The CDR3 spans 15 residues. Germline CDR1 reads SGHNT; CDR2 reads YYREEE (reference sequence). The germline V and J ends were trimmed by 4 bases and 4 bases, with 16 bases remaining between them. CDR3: CASSPRAGLSDTQYF. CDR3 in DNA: TGTGCCAGCAGCCCCCGGGCGGGCCTGTCAGATACGCAGTATTTT.